This T cell receptor beta chain originates from a study of a mutant IDH1 vaccine in newly diagnosed glioma. The length of the CDR3 is 15 residues. The germline gives CDR1 SNHLY, CDR2 FYNNEI. The junction had 14 bases not matched to a gene; V was cut back by 7 bases and J by 5 bases. Using immunoSEQ multiplex PCR, the repertoire was profiled, and TCRdb retains in-frame clones only, with some absent. Of about 34,000 clones listed, over 60% are singletons. Time point indicated: baseline, week 1 (first vaccination visit). Stated treatment: pre-vaccination baseline after standard-of-care therapy. The sequence was collected from a man aged 45-65 years with glioma. Some clones in this sample may be carry-over from other donors' samples. Sample: peripheral blood mononuclear cells (PBMCs), taken from a glioma patient treated with radiotherapy, temozolomide or both. The chain carries TRBV2 and TRBJ2-7; 7 bases line up with TRBD2. The CDR3 reads CASILGGGSGNEQYF. The CDR3 DNA follows: TGTGCCAGCATCCTGGGTGGGGGGAGCGGGAACGAGCAGTACTTC.